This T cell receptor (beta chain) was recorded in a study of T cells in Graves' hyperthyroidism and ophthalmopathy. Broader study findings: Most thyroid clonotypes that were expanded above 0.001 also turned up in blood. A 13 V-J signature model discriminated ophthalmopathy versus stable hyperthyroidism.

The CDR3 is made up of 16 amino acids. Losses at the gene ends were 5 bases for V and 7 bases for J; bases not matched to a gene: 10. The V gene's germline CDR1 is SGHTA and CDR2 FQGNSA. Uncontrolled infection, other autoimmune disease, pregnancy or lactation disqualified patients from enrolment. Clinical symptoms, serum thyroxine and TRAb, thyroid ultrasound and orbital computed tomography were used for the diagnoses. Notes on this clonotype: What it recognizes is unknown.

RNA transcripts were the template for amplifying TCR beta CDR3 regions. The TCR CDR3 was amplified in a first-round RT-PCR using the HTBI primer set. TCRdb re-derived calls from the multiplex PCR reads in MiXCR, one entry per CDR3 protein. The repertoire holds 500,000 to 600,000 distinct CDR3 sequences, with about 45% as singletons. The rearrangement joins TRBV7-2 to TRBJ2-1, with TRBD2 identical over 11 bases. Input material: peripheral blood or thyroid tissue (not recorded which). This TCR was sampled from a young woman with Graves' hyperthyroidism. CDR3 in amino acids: CASSHLAGGVWNEQFF. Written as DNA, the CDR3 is TGTGCCAGCAGCCATCTAGCGGGAGGAGTATGGAATGAGCAGTTCTTC.